Shown below are 29 T cell receptor beta chains from a single sample sequenced in a study of cytotoxic CD8 clonotypes in ibrutinib-treated CLL. Sequencing used immunoSEQ multiplex PCR; TCRdb keeps in-frame clones, though not all of them. Among roughly 190,000 clones listed, around 70% were seen once. The specimen was PBMCs, collected after 24 months of ibrutinib treatment. The receptors originated from a human donor with chronic lymphocytic leukemia.

The chain joins TRBV6-6 to TRBJ2-7; a weak D match, TRBD1 (6 bases). CDR3 length equals 13 residues. Trimming took 6 bases from V and 6 from J, leaving 15 bases between them. Germline V CDR1 and CDR2: MNHNY, SVGAGI (reference sequence). This chain's CDR3 is CASRRTGPGEQYF. The CDR3 nucleotides are TGTGCCAGCAGGCGCACAGGGCCAGGCGAGCAGTACTTC.

Concerning this clone: One end of the junction varies from germline; a read error may be responsible. The chain carries TRBV7-7 and TRBJ2-1; perhaps TRBD1 as D (5 bases). This CDR3 is 14 amino acids long. In germline, CDR1 is SSHAT, CDR2 FNYEAQ (reference sequence). The CDR3 region is CASSRGENRGEQFF. The CDR3 bases are TGTGCTAGCAGTAGGGGCGAAAACCGCGGTGAGCAGTTCTTC.

Only a few counts were recorded for this clone. This chain links TRBV6-6 with TRBJ1-1; the D gene is possibly TRBD1 (5 bases). The CDR3 sequence is 14 residues long. The germline gives CDR1 MNHNY, CDR2 SVGAGI (reference sequence). V lost 6 bases to trimming and J lost 4 bases, with 15 bases between them. CDR3 coding DNA: TGTGCCAGCAGCCCTCCGGGGACGGGCACTGAAGCTTTCTTT. Protein sequence: CASSPPGTGTEAFF.

The J gene is TRBJ2-7, the V gene TRBV9, with D perhaps assigned TRBD1 or TRBD2 (6 bases each). The CDR3 extends over 13 amino acids. Germline V gene data show CDR1 as SGDLS and CDR2 as YYNGEE. V shed 3 bases and J shed 6 bases, with 13 bases lying between them. The CDR3 DNA reads TGTGCCAGCAGCGCCCCGGGGGCCGGCGAGCAGTACTTC. It encodes CASSAPGAGEQYF.

J is TRBJ2-1 and V is TRBV5-3; 7 bases match TRBD2. TRBV5-3 is annotated as an ORF whose role is uncertain. J lost 5 bases, V lost 10 bases, and 12 bases had no gene match. This CDR3 region has 14 residues. The CDR3 spells CARRPGLRNNEQFF. DNA of the CDR3: TGTGCCCGCCGACCGGGACTACGGAACAATGAGCAGTTCTTC.

V gene TRBV7-2 combines with J gene TRBJ2-3; D perhaps matches TRBD2 (6 bases). Germline values: CDR1 SGHTA, CDR2 FQGNSA. This CDR3 contains 15 residues. The V and J ends lost 5 bases and 5 bases respectively, with 17 bases between them. As DNA, the CDR3 is TGTGCCAGCAGCCGCGGGGCCCTGGGTTTAGATACGCAGTATTTT. This gives the protein CASSRGALGLDTQYF. Together with reference TRBV7-2 and TRBJ2-3, the CDR3 gives the full variable domain: GAGVSQSPSNKVTEKGKDVELRCDPISGHTALYWYRQSLGQGLEFLIYFQGNSAPDKSGLPSDRFSAERTGGSVSTLTIQRTQQEDSAVYLCASSRGALGLDTQYFGPGTRLTVL.

J is TRBJ1-4 and V is TRBV18; D might be TRBD1 (5 bases). From germline, CDR1 is KGHSH and CDR2 LQKENI. The V end lost 4 bases, the J end lost 6 bases, and 12 bases lay between the germline ends. CDR3 length: 14 amino acids. The CDR3 reads CASSRRPTDEKLFF. DNA for the CDR3: TGTGCCAGCTCACGGAGGCCGACAGATGAAAAACTGTTTTTT.

The chain is built from TRBV18 and TRBJ1-2; 8 positions match TRBD1. With V trimmed by 0 bases and J by 4 bases, 7 bases remained unmatched. The CDR3 spans 16 residues. Germline CDR1 and CDR2: KGHSH and LQKENI. CDR3 region: CASSPPTKTGGYGYTF. CDR3 in DNA: TGTGCCAGCTCACCACCAACCAAAACAGGGGGCTATGGCTACACCTTC. Full variable domain (remainder filled in from reference TRBV18 and TRBJ1-2): NAGVMQNPRHLVRRRGQEARLRCSPMKGHSHVYWYRQLPEEGLKFMVYLQKENIIDESGMPKERFSAEFPKEGPSILRIQQVVRGDSAAYFCASSPPTKTGGYGYTFGSGTRLTVV.

The genes are TRBV4-3 and TRBJ2-2; 10 bases fit TRBD2. The CDR3 contains 17 residues. Germline-derived CDR1 and CDR2 are LGHNA and YSLEER. V was clipped by 2 bases and J by 3 bases; unmatched bases: 6. The CDR3 bases are TGCGCCAGCAGCCAAAAACCAGCGGGAGGGTACACCGGGGAGCTGTTTTTT. It is translated as CASSQKPAGGYTGELFF.

About this clone: The sample has other DNA sequences that encode this CDR3 too. The V call is TRBV29-1, the J call TRBJ1-2, with a tentative D call TRBD1 (6 bases). The CDR3 spans 14 residues. Germline lookup yields CDR1 SQVTM and CDR2 ANQGSEA. Trimming pared 2 bases from V and 7 bases from J, leaving 17 bases between. In DNA form, the CDR3 reads TGCAGCGTTGAATCTAGTAGGGGGGCGGGTGGCTACACCTTC. Protein sequence: CSVESSRGAGGYTF.

The V call is TRBV4-3, the J call TRBJ2-1; 11 bases are a match to TRBD2. This CDR3 region has 14 residues. Unmatched junction bases numbered 3, after V lost 1 base and J lost 10 bases. Germline V gene lookup returns CDR1 LGHNA and CDR2 YSLEER. The CDR3 nucleotides are TGCGCCAGCAGCCAAGTGTCTAGCGGGAGGGAGCAGTTCTTC. Amino acids: CASSQVSSGREQFF.

The J gene is TRBJ2-1, the V gene TRBV2, with D tentatively TRBD2 (6 bases). The V gene's germline CDR1 is SNHLY and CDR2 FYNNEI. This CDR3 is built from 12 residues. Between the trimmed V and J ends, which lost 8 bases and 6 bases, there was a span of 11 bases. CDR3 bases: TGTGCCAGCCGCGGGGCTGGCAATGAGCAGTTCTTC. Translated: CASRGAGNEQFF.

The CDR3 loop reads CASSYNSNQPQHF. Written as DNA, the CDR3 is TGTGCCAGCAGTTACAACAGCAATCAGCCCCAGCATTTT. The chain has TRBV6-6 and TRBJ1-5; D not resolved. The V end lost 2 bases, the J end lost 1 base, and 3 bases lay between the germline ends. This CDR3 is 13 amino acids long. Germline CDR1 is MNHNY and CDR2 is SVGAGI (reference sequence).

This chain uses TRBV5-6 with TRBJ2-7, with TRBD2 identical over 10 bases. After removal of 4 bases from V and 3 bases from J, the junction contained 7 bases not matched to a gene. The CDR3 contains 15 residues. Germline CDR1 is SGHDT and CDR2 is YYEEEE. CDR3 loop: CASSTGTSAYYEQYF. The CDR3 nucleotides read TGTGCCAGCAGCACCGGGACTAGCGCCTACTACGAGCAGTACTTC.

This clone was detected only once. V usage is TRBV7-6 and J usage is TRBJ2-1; weak D call: TRBD1 (6 bases). Trimming left V 5 bases short and J 6 bases short, with 14 bases between. This CDR3 spans 14 amino acids. Germline lookup yields CDR1 SGHVS and CDR2 FNYEAQ. CDR3 amino acids: CASSVYQGSNEQFF. CDR3 coding DNA: TGTGCCAGCAGCGTCTATCAGGGGTCCAATGAGCAGTTCTTC.

The V and J genes are TRBV6-5 and TRBJ2-5; 9 bases map to TRBD2. The length of the CDR3 is 15 residues. Germline loops: CDR1 MNHEY, CDR2 SVGAGI. Trimming removed 6 bases from V and 5 bases from J; junction bases left unmatched: 10. CDR3: CASRSQTSGVETQYF. CDR3 nucleotide sequence: TGTGCCAGCAGATCCCAGACTAGCGGAGTTGAGACCCAGTACTTC.

The V gene is TRBV12-5, the J gene TRBJ2-5, with 8 bases matching TRBD1. The germline V gene encodes CDR1 LGHNT and CDR2 FRNRAP. The CDR3 is 14 residues long. J was trimmed by 4 bases and V by 6 bases; bases with no gene match: 7. For the CDR3, the DNA is TGTGCTAGTGGCCCCCCCGGGACAGGAGAGACCCAGTACTTC. Its protein is CASGPPGTGETQYF.

The CDR3, as DNA: TGCAGTGTTGAGAAAGAGACCCAGTACTTC. It specifies CSVEKETQYF. This chain links TRBV20-1 with TRBJ2-5; D not resolved. CDR3 length: 10 residues. Germline lookup yields CDR1 DFQATT and CDR2 SNEGSKA (reference sequence). The V gene lost 7 bases and the J gene lost 3 bases, with 6 bases spanning the gap.

This clone was observed once. This chain connects TRBV27 to TRBJ2-7; 13 positions match TRBD2. V shed 4 bases, J shed 4 bases, and the junction held 7 bases outside the gene matches. Germline values: CDR1 MNHEY, CDR2 SMNVEV (reference sequence). This CDR3 has 16 residues. The CDR3 region has the DNA TGTGCCAGCAGTTCATCAGGACTAGCGGGAGTTTACGAGCAGTACTTC. Translating it yields CASSSSGLAGVYEQYF.

The gene calls are TRBV7-6 and TRBJ2-3; maybe TRBD2 (6 bases). Trimming took off 5 bases at V and 5 bases at J, with 17 bases between the two ends. The CDR3 runs to 15 residues. CDR1 is SGHVS and CDR2 is FNYEAQ in the germline V gene. CDR3 sequence (DNA): TGTGCCAGCAGCCAGACGACTAGTTGGGGAGATACGCAGTATTTT. Amino acids: CASSQTTSWGDTQYF.

This clone was observed a few times. V gene TRBV18 combines with J gene TRBJ1-1; tentatively, D is TRBD1 (6 bases). V was shortened by 2 bases and J by 1 base, with 11 bases between the two germline ends. CDR1 is KGHSH and CDR2 is LQKENI in the germline V gene. The CDR3 contains 15 residues. The CDR3 nucleotides are TGTGCCAGCTCACCAGAACAGGGAGCGAACACTGAAGCTTTCTTT. Protein product: CASSPEQGANTEAFF.

The gene calls are TRBV10-1 and TRBJ2-7, with D unresolved. CDR1 WNHNN and CDR2 SYGVQD come from the germline V gene (reference sequence). The CDR3 covers 19 residues. V shed 5 bases and J shed 3 bases, with 29 bases lying between them. The CDR3 protein is CASSFDGEEPNPIDYEQYF. The CDR3 DNA reads as TGCGCCAGCAGTTTCGACGGAGAAGAACCAAATCCTATCGACTACGAGCAGTACTTC.

V is TRBV5-4 and J is TRBJ2-2, with D possibly being TRBD2 (5 bases). Looked up from germline, CDR1 is SGHNT and CDR2 is YYREEE (reference sequence). The length of the CDR3 is 17 residues. With 4 bases removed from V and 2 bases from J, the gap between germline ends came to 18 bases. The CDR3 here is CASSPPSRALNTGELFF. CDR3 bases: TGTGCCAGCAGCCCGCCTTCGAGGGCCCTTAACACCGGGGAGCTGTTTTTT.

The V and J genes are TRBV5-1 and TRBJ1-2; 7 bases line up with TRBD1. Losses at the gene ends were 3 bases for V and 2 bases for J; bases not matched to a gene: 7. The germline CDR1 and CDR2 sequences are SGHRS and YFSETQ. The CDR3 runs to 15 residues. The CDR3 DNA sequence: TGCGCCAGCAGCTCCCGGGACAGAGGAAACTATGGCTACACCTTC. Translating it yields CASSSRDRGNYGYTF.

A few counts support this clone. The V and J genes are TRBV10-2 and TRBJ1-2; the D is unclear. Germline V gene lookup returns CDR1 WSHSY and CDR2 SAAADI. The ends were cut back, 6 bases at V and 5 bases at J, with 10 bases in the middle. This CDR3 region has 12 residues. The CDR3 loop is CASRTELYGYTF. CDR3 sequence (DNA): TGCGCCAGCAGAACAGAGCTTTATGGCTACACCTTC.

This clone was seen only a few times. J is TRBJ2-1 and V is TRBV18; 7 positions match TRBD1. In germline, CDR1 is KGHSH, CDR2 LQKENI. The CDR3 sequence is 13 residues long. V gave up 3 bases and J gave up 5 bases; unmatched junction bases: 1. The CDR3 reads CASSPGTDNEQFF. For the CDR3, the DNA is TGTGCCAGCTCACCCGGGACAGACAATGAGCAGTTCTTC.

The chain employs TRBV10-1 and TRBJ2-1, with D possibly TRBD2 on 6 matching bases. The CDR3 is 14 amino acids. The ends were cut back, 0 bases at V and 6 bases at J, with 9 bases in the middle. Germline V gene lookup returns CDR1 WNHNN and CDR2 SYGVQD (reference sequence). The CDR3 sequence is CASSESGGINEQFF. CDR3 bases: TGCGCCAGCAGTGAGTCCGGCGGGATCAATGAGCAGTTCTTC.

This clone has just a few counts. The gene calls are TRBV18 and TRBJ1-4; D perhaps matches TRBD1 (5 bases). The germline CDR1 and CDR2 sequences are KGHSH and LQKENI. This CDR3 is built from 12 residues. The V and J ends lost 7 bases and 4 bases respectively, with 7 bases between them. The CDR3 loop is CASCRDNEKLFF. CDR3 coding DNA: TGTGCCAGCTGCAGGGATAATGAAAAACTGTTTTTT.

This clone was seen a few times. The CDR3: CAIHGQGATDTQYF. CDR3 sequence (DNA): TGTGCCATCCACGGACAGGGGGCAACAGATACGCAGTATTTT. This chain joins TRBV10-3 and TRBJ2-3; TRBD1 aligns across 11 bases. Germline V gene sequence: CDR1 ENHRY, CDR2 SYGVKD. This CDR3 comprises 14 residues. The V segment lost 8 bases and the J segment 3 bases; nucleotides outside the gene matches: 4.